Listed here are 3 T cell receptor beta chains from one sample, sequenced in a study of CDR3 diversity in severe acne. TCRdb independently ran MiXCR on the PCR reads; one entry per CDR3 protein. The sample includes roughly 79,000 distinct CDR3 sequences, roughly 49% of them seen just once. The material sequenced was blood. All receptors derive from a male donor with severe acne vulgaris.

This clonotype came up many times. The chain uses TRBV28 and TRBJ1-5; possible D gene TRBD1, 6 bases. The CDR3 consists of 11 residues. The germline V gene encodes CDR1 MDHEN and CDR2 SYDVKM. V was clipped by 10 bases and J by 11 bases, with 15 bases between them. CDR3 coding DNA: TGTGCCATCGTAGGGGGATTCTCCCAGCATTTT. The encoded protein is CAIVGGFSQHF.

This clonotype ranks as medium-sized (0.01 to 0.1%). This chain connects TRBV10-3 to TRBJ2-7; D not certain. The CDR3 has 11 residues. V gave up 5 bases and J gave up 3 bases, with 5 bases separating them. Germline V gives CDR1 ENHRY, CDR2 SYGVKD. CDR3: CAISSNYEQYF. DNA for the CDR3: TGTGCCATCAGTTCTAACTACGAGCAGTACTTC.

This clonotype has a handful of counts. The V call is TRBV29-1, the J call TRBJ1-1; no clear D gene. The germline V gene has CDR1 SQVTM and CDR2 ANQGSEA. The V end lost 2 bases, the J end lost 8 bases, and 12 bases lay between the germline ends. CDR3 length: 12 amino acids. The CDR3 reads CSVELRTPEAFF. The CDR3 DNA reads as TGCAGCGTTGAACTCCGCACACCAGAAGCTTTCTTT. Full variable domain (rest looked up from reference TRBV29-1 and TRBJ1-1): SAVISQKPSRDICQRGTSLTIQCQVDSQVTMMFWYRQQPGQSLTLIATANQGSEATYESGFVIDKFPISRPNLTFSTLTVSNMSPEDSSIYLCSVELRTPEAFFGQGTRLTVV.